The entry below gives a single T cell receptor (beta chain) sequence along with its context. No antigen is known for it. The data are from a study of vaccination and CD4 T cells after COVID-19. Study as a whole: Nasal swab PCR had shown SARS-CoV-2 positivity in the convalescent patients (under ten mild cases, one severe case). A median of approximately 100 days (range 35 to 161) separated diagnosis from post-COVID sampling. Stimulation of the cells used overlapping spike peptide pools from SARS-CoV-2 and from the common cold coronaviruses HCoV-NL63, HCoV-OC43 and HCoV-229E.

Specified treatment: roughly 11-day PBMC culture with coronavirus spike peptide pools or control peptides (ViraFEST assay). Researchers used the Oncomine TCR Beta short-read assay to sequence DNA from cultured CD4+ T cells. One entry per CDR3 protein, called by TCRdb with MiXCR from the PCR reads. Here the sample spans 15,000 to 20,000 distinct CDR3 sequences, approximately 48% being singletons. The CDR3 has 14 residues. Germline-derived CDR1 and CDR2 are WSHSY and SAAADI. Trimming cost V 6 bases and J 6 bases, with 18 bases left between them. Specimen: CD4+ T cells from blood, cultured in vitro, collected after SARS-CoV-2 vaccination. The origin of this receptor is a human donor who had recovered from COVID-19. V gene TRBV10-2 combines with J gene TRBJ2-7; D possibly matches TRBD1 or TRBD2 (5 bases each). In nucleotides, the CDR3 is TGCGCCAGCAGCCGGGACCGCAACCCCTCCGAGCAGTACTTC. Amino acids: CASSRDRNPSEQYF.